A selection of T cell receptor beta chains follows, all from one sample in a study of lymphopenia after photon versus proton radiotherapy. The repertoire was sequenced with immunoSEQ multiplex PCR; TCRdb's copy has only in-frame clones and lacks some. The sample has under 30,000 clones, about nine tenths seen once. This material consisted of peripheral blood, taken from a patient treated with photon-based radiotherapy. The receptors come from a man aged 45-65 years with gastric cancer. Both conserved end residues are trimmed from each CDR3. A D gene is named only where the DNA matches it firmly. Rows may omit the clone size; those that give it use once, few, many or a size class.

CDR3aa: ASSESGGGEAF; v_gene: TRBV6-1; abundance: -; len: 11; d_gene: -; j_gene: TRBJ1-1
CDR3aa: ASSFRGFNTEAF; v_gene: TRBV5-8; abundance: -; len: 12; d_gene: -; j_gene: TRBJ1-1
CDR3aa: ASSVNRGGTEAF; v_gene: TRBV19; abundance: -; len: 12; d_gene: TRBD1; j_gene: TRBJ1-1
CDR3aa: SANKDGYT; v_gene: TRBV29-1; abundance: few; len: 8; d_gene: -; j_gene: TRBJ1-2
CDR3aa: AIGEGQRDTEAF; v_gene: TRBV10-3; abundance: -; len: 12; d_gene: TRBD1; j_gene: TRBJ1-1
CDR3aa: ASRQNGNTIY; v_gene: TRBV2; abundance: -; len: 10; d_gene: -; j_gene: TRBJ1-3
CDR3aa: ASSPRQGQQETQY; v_gene: TRBV18; abundance: -; len: 13; d_gene: TRBD1; j_gene: TRBJ2-5
CDR3aa: ASSMKIQEPYSNQPQH; v_gene: TRBV19; abundance: -; len: 16; d_gene: -; j_gene: TRBJ1-5
CDR3aa: ASSLGGLSGELF; v_gene: TRBV28; abundance: once; len: 12; d_gene: -; j_gene: TRBJ2-2
CDR3aa: ASSQDLGDRGYEQY; v_gene: TRBV4-1; abundance: -; len: 14; d_gene: TRBD1; j_gene: TRBJ2-7
CDR3aa: ASSLGQGFYYGYT; v_gene: TRBV5-1; abundance: -; len: 13; d_gene: TRBD1; j_gene: TRBJ1-2
CDR3aa: ASTLGGSQPQH; v_gene: TRBV19; abundance: -; len: 11; d_gene: -; j_gene: TRBJ1-5
CDR3aa: ASSVGGPTDTQY; v_gene: TRBV7-3; abundance: few; len: 12; d_gene: -; j_gene: TRBJ2-3
CDR3aa: AWRAGTGGNQPQH; v_gene: TRBV30; abundance: -; len: 13; d_gene: TRBD1; j_gene: TRBJ1-5
CDR3aa: ASSPGGEQPQH; v_gene: TRBV18; abundance: -; len: 11; d_gene: TRBD1; j_gene: TRBJ1-5
CDR3aa: ASSEDSLAGPTDTQY; v_gene: TRBV6-1; abundance: -; len: 15; d_gene: TRBD2; j_gene: TRBJ2-3
CDR3aa: ASSVGASTGTQY; v_gene: TRBV9; abundance: once; len: 12; d_gene: -; j_gene: TRBJ2-5
CDR3aa: ASNKGSGNTIY; v_gene: TRBV2; abundance: -; len: 11; d_gene: -; j_gene: TRBJ1-3
CDR3aa: ASSLGQSPNYGYT; v_gene: TRBV5-6; abundance: -; len: 13; d_gene: -; j_gene: TRBJ1-2
CDR3aa: ASSLLGGANYGYT; v_gene: TRBV5-1; abundance: -; len: 13; d_gene: -; j_gene: TRBJ1-2
CDR3aa: AGGRGVLPGQGTEAF; v_gene: TRBV30; abundance: -; len: 15; d_gene: TRBD1; j_gene: TRBJ1-1
CDR3aa: ASKGVPRGYT; v_gene: TRBV19; abundance: -; len: 10; d_gene: -; j_gene: TRBJ1-2
CDR3aa: SVAQDRTGYT; v_gene: TRBV29-1; abundance: -; len: 10; d_gene: TRBD1; j_gene: TRBJ1-2
CDR3aa: ASSLDSWETQY; v_gene: TRBV11-3; abundance: -; len: 11; d_gene: -; j_gene: TRBJ2-5
CDR3aa: ASSLQSTNEKLF; v_gene: TRBV18; abundance: -; len: 12; d_gene: -; j_gene: TRBJ1-4
CDR3aa: ASSAGGGRPLSTDTQY; v_gene: TRBV9; abundance: -; len: 16; d_gene: TRBD2; j_gene: TRBJ2-3
CDR3aa: ASSAPTGRPGNTIY; v_gene: TRBV6-4; abundance: -; len: 14; d_gene: TRBD1; j_gene: TRBJ1-3
CDR3aa: ASSPGTANTGELF; v_gene: TRBV6-4; abundance: -; len: 13; d_gene: -; j_gene: TRBJ2-2
CDR3aa: ASSLGLGVTDTQY; v_gene: TRBV7-7; abundance: -; len: 13; d_gene: -; j_gene: TRBJ2-3
CDR3aa: ASSLYASAVELF; v_gene: TRBV5-1; abundance: -; len: 12; d_gene: -; j_gene: TRBJ2-2
CDR3aa: ASSQEGGRGYGYT; v_gene: TRBV4-1; abundance: once; len: 13; d_gene: -; j_gene: TRBJ1-2
CDR3aa: ASSRDDPAADGYT; v_gene: TRBV18; abundance: once; len: 13; d_gene: -; j_gene: TRBJ1-2
CDR3aa: ASSYSGRGGTDTQY; v_gene: TRBV6-5; abundance: -; len: 14; d_gene: TRBD2; j_gene: TRBJ2-3
CDR3aa: ASSLAWNRPYGYT; v_gene: TRBV5-6; abundance: -; len: 13; d_gene: -; j_gene: TRBJ1-2
CDR3aa: ASSSWGPDNEKLF; v_gene: TRBV7-9; abundance: -; len: 13; d_gene: -; j_gene: TRBJ1-4
CDR3aa: ASSPGQGALTEAF; v_gene: TRBV5-6; abundance: few; len: 13; d_gene: TRBD1; j_gene: TRBJ1-1
CDR3aa: ASTRGTGNSPLH; v_gene: TRBV4-3; abundance: -; len: 12; d_gene: TRBD1; j_gene: TRBJ1-6
CDR3aa: ASSLGDGDNEQF; v_gene: TRBV7-6; abundance: once; len: 12; d_gene: -; j_gene: TRBJ2-1
CDR3aa: ASSYYQHTSTEAF; v_gene: TRBV6-9; abundance: -; len: 13; d_gene: -; j_gene: TRBJ1-1
CDR3aa: ASSREQGSQETQY; v_gene: TRBV19; abundance: -; len: 13; d_gene: -; j_gene: TRBJ2-5
CDR3aa: ASSPGVGETQY; v_gene: TRBV9; abundance: -; len: 11; d_gene: -; j_gene: TRBJ2-5
CDR3aa: ASRGGVEEKLF; v_gene: TRBV9; abundance: -; len: 11; d_gene: -; j_gene: TRBJ1-4
CDR3aa: ASSPRTGEDEKLF; v_gene: TRBV27; abundance: -; len: 13; d_gene: TRBD1; j_gene: TRBJ1-4
CDR3aa: ASSLSTVALGDTQY; v_gene: TRBV7-3; abundance: once; len: 14; d_gene: -; j_gene: TRBJ2-3
CDR3aa: ASSLGPYTEAF; v_gene: TRBV5-5; abundance: -; len: 11; d_gene: -; j_gene: TRBJ1-1
CDR3aa: ASSFRGIDYGYT; v_gene: TRBV11-2; abundance: -; len: 12; d_gene: -; j_gene: TRBJ1-2
CDR3aa: ASSQDFSGQETQY; v_gene: TRBV4-1; abundance: -; len: 13; d_gene: -; j_gene: TRBJ2-5